The clone carrying this T cell receptor (beta chain) turned up a few times. The data were obtained in a study of T cells in Graves' hyperthyroidism and ophthalmopathy. Study-wide background: Peripheral blood was collected at initial diagnosis, before any treatment.

Enrolled ophthalmopathy patients presented with a Clinical Activity Score of at least 3, a NOSPECS grade of at least 4, and disease duration under 3 months. Amplification targeted TCR beta CDR3 regions from RNA transcripts. In the first-round RT-PCR of the TCR CDR3, the HTBI primer set was used. One entry per CDR3 protein results from TCRdb running MiXCR on the multiplex PCR reads. The top ten clones hold approximately 15% of a sample with about 530,000 distinct CDR3 sequences, 15% to 20% of them seen once. The CDR3 contains 17 residues. V lost 5 bases and J lost 3; bases outside the gene matches: 15. Germline assignment: CDR1 SGHTA and CDR2 FQGNSA.

The specimen sequenced was blood. The chain joins TRBV7-2 to TRBJ2-7; 8 positions match TRBD1. The source of this sequence is a woman aged 18-29 years with Graves' ophthalmopathy. The CDR3 nucleotides read TGTGCCAGCAGCCTGAAGACTCCCGGGACAGGCAACTACGAGCAGTACTTC. Amino acids: CASSLKTPGTGNYEQYF.